Given below is one TCR beta chain in context. With V trimmed by 7 bases and J by 4 bases, 10 bases remained unmatched. Germline CDR1 LNHDA, CDR2 SQIVND (reference sequence). This CDR3 contains 16 residues. The data are from a study of blood T cell repertoires in COVID-19. Study-level information: Some COVID-19 samples were acute and others convalescent; all came from the United States, Italy and Spain. The analysed material was cDNA or gDNA that came from T cells, B-cell-depleted T cells, or PBMCs.

In the original analysis: Researchers report that nucleated cell counts were estimated from reference gene primer amplification. Profiled with immunoSEQ multiplex PCR; TCRdb holds only in-frame clones, not every one. The V and J calls and clone size are taken from that table; D and trimming were inferred from the DNA. The data contain hundreds of thousands of clones, around 83% of them seen just once; the ten biggest clones take up roughly 10%. The rearrangement joins TRBV19 to TRBJ2-4; 10 bases are a match to TRBD1. The sample taken for sequencing was peripheral blood. The receptor comes from an elderly woman with acute or convalescent COVID-19. CDR3 nucleotides: TGTGCCAGTACCGCAGCTCGGACAGGGGGGAAAAACATTCAGTACTTC. This sequence encodes CASTAARTGGKNIQYF. Drawing the rest from reference TRBV19 and TRBJ2-4, the complete variable domain is DGGITQSPKYLFRKEGQNVTLSCEQNLNHDAMYWYRQDPGQGLRLIYYSQIVNDFQKGDIAEGYSVSREKKESFPLTVTSAQKNPTAFYLCASTAARTGGKNIQYFGAGTRLSVL.